This entry lists 19 T cell receptor beta chains sequenced from one sample in a study of early T cells in non-severe SARS-CoV-2 infection. TCRdb used MiXCR to reprocess the 5' RACE reads, holding one entry per CDR3 protein. The sample comprises about 120,000 distinct CDR3 sequences, around 12% of which are singletons, and 3.8% rests with the top ten. The source was whole blood, collected at baseline. The receptors were sampled from an adult who was a healthcare worker with PCR-confirmed SARS-CoV-2 infection or an uninfected control (not recorded which).

This clonotype was counted at least ten times. The chain uses TRBV5-1 and TRBJ2-5, with D possibly matching TRBD2 (5 bases). Trimming pared 4 bases from V and 4 bases from J, leaving 11 bases between. The CDR3 contains 13 residues. CDR1 and CDR2 (germline): SGHRS, YFSETQ. The CDR3 is CASSPGSGETQYF. The CDR3 DNA is TGCGCCAGCAGCCCGGGGTCTGGAGAGACCCAGTACTTC.

This clonotype was detected many times. V usage is TRBV11-3 and J usage is TRBJ2-2; weak D call: TRBD1 (6 bases). CDR3 length: 14 residues. CDR1 is SGHNT, CDR2 YENEEA, per germline. Trimming pared 1 base from V and 7 bases from J, leaving 10 bases between. CDR3 DNA sequence: TGTGCCAGCAGCTTAGGAGGGGGTAGCGGGGAGCTGTTTTTT. Translated: CASSLGGGSGELFF.

This chain uses TRBV24-1 with TRBJ1-5, with D tentatively TRBD1 (6 bases). The germline V and J ends were trimmed by 12 bases and 3 bases, with 17 bases remaining between them. The germline CDR1 and CDR2 sequences are KGHDR and SFDVKD. There are 14 residues in the CDR3. The CDR3, as DNA: TGTGCCTCCTCCGACAGGCTGAACAATCAGCCCCAGCATTTT. Residues: CASSDRLNNQPQHF.

The chain employs TRBV6-1 and TRBJ1-5; TRBD1 might be the D (5 bases). The CDR3 is made up of 16 amino acids. V was cut by 2 bases and J by 0 bases, with 11 bases left in between. Germline CDR1 is MNHNS and CDR2 is SASEGT. DNA of the CDR3: TGTGCCAGCAGTGAACAGGGACCCGTTAGCAATCAGCCCCAGCATTTT. The encoded protein is CASSEQGPVSNQPQHF.

This chain connects TRBV7-9 to TRBJ2-3; D perhaps matches TRBD1 (6 bases). This CDR3 contains 16 residues. In germline, CDR1 is SEHNR, CDR2 FQNEAQ (reference sequence). V was cut by 3 bases and J by 6 bases, with 19 bases left in between. The CDR3 DNA reads TGTGCCAGCAGCTTTCGGCAGGGGCCCAAATCGGATACGCAGTATTTT. As protein: CASSFRQGPKSDTQYF.

This clonotype was observed a few times. This sequence joins TRBV6-4 and TRBJ2-1, with 9 positions matching TRBD2. CDR1 MRHNA and CDR2 SNTAGT come from the germline V gene. CDR3 length: 13 amino acids. V dropped 6 bases and J dropped 9; count of bases not matched to a gene: 6. The CDR3 coding sequence is TGTGCCAGCAGCTCTGGGACTAGCACTGAGCAGTTCTTC. Translation gives CASSSGTSTEQFF.

The chain joins TRBV11-2 to TRBJ2-7; D remains unclear. V lost 3 bases and J lost 0, with 12 bases in between. CDR3 length: 15 residues. The germline CDR1 and CDR2 sequences are SGHAT and FQNNGV. The CDR3 DNA is TGTGCCAGCAGCTTCCGACGAGAAATCTCCTACGAGCAGTACTTC. Protein product: CASSFRREISYEQYF.

V and J are TRBV20-1 and TRBJ1-1, with unresolved D. The germline V gene encodes CDR1 DFQATT and CDR2 SNEGSKA (reference sequence). With 4 bases removed from V and 2 bases from J, the gap between germline ends came to 17 bases. This CDR3 spans 15 amino acids. The CDR3 loop is CSAIDLEGGNTEAFF. As DNA, the CDR3 is TGCAGTGCTATTGACCTGGAAGGAGGCAACACTGAAGCTTTCTTT.

This clonotype was detected only a few times. J is TRBJ1-1 and V is TRBV29-1; 9 nucleotides line up with TRBD1. Germline CDR1 and CDR2: SQVTM and ANQGSEA. V dropped 4 bases and J dropped 0; count of bases not matched to a gene: 3. The CDR3 runs 14 residues. CDR3 DNA: TGCAGCGTTGTGGGGGACAGGGTGAACACTGAAGCTTTCTTT. Translated: CSVVGDRVNTEAFF.

In its sample, this clonotype ranks as medium-sized. This chain links TRBV7-2 with TRBJ2-3, with 7 bases that match TRBD2. V shed 5 bases and J 0 bases; nucleotides not matched to a gene: 20. In germline, CDR1 is SGHTA, CDR2 FQGNSA. CDR3 length equals 20 residues. In DNA, the CDR3 is TGTGCCAGCAGCCCCCGGGCTAGCGGTCGCTACTCACCTAGCACAGATACGCAGTATTTT. Translation: CASSPRASGRYSPSTDTQYF.

This chain links TRBV7-2 with TRBJ2-3; 7 bases are a match to TRBD2. The CDR3 sequence is 16 residues long. Germline CDR1 reads SGHTA; CDR2 reads FQGNSA. The V gene end was trimmed by 0 bases and the J gene end by 0 bases; junction bases not matched to a gene: 3. CDR3: CASSLAGLLSTDTQYF. The DNA of the CDR3 is TGTGCCAGCAGCTTAGCGGGACTATTGAGCACAGATACGCAGTATTTT. Using reference TRBV7-2 and TRBJ2-3 for the parts outside the CDR3, the full variable domain is GAGVSQSPSNKVTEKGKDVELRCDPISGHTALYWYRQSLGQGLEFLIYFQGNSAPDKSGLPSDRFSAERTGGSVSTLTIQRTQQEDSAVYLCASSLAGLLSTDTQYFGPGTRLTVL.

The chain has TRBV2 and TRBJ1-2, with TRBD1 identical over 8 bases. This CDR3 comprises 14 residues. Germline CDR1 SNHLY, CDR2 FYNNEI. With 7 bases clipped from V and 6 bases from J, the junction kept 10 bases outside the gene matches. The CDR3 DNA sequence: TGTGCCAGCACCCCGGACAGGGTGCTTAATGGCTACACCTTC. This gives the protein CASTPDRVLNGYTF.

J is TRBJ2-3 and V is TRBV9, with TRBD1 identical over 12 bases. This CDR3 spans 16 amino acids. V lost 4 bases and J lost 5; bases outside the gene matches: 8. CDR1 and CDR2 (germline): SGDLS, YYNGEE. The CDR3 DNA follows: TGTGCCAGCAGCTCCCGTGGGACAGGGGGCGAAGATACGCAGTATTTT. The encoded protein is CASSSRGTGGEDTQYF.

This rearrangement joins TRBV5-6 to TRBJ2-3; a weak D match, TRBD1 (6 bases). The germline V gene encodes CDR1 SGHDT and CDR2 YYEEEE. The CDR3 contains 15 residues. V lost 0 bases to trimming and J lost 2 bases, with 10 bases between them. The CDR3: CASSLDHRATDTQYF. The CDR3 nucleotides read TGTGCCAGCAGCTTGGATCACAGGGCCACAGATACGCAGTATTTT.

This clonotype was seen more than once but under ten times. The chain carries TRBV14 and TRBJ2-1; possibly TRBD2 for D (7 bases). CDR3 length: 15 amino acids. The V end lost 1 base, the J end lost 6 bases, and 13 bases lay between the germline ends. Germline loops: CDR1 SGHDN, CDR2 FVKESK. CDR3 protein: CASSQVRGAGNEQFF. In DNA, the CDR3 is TGTGCCAGCAGCCAAGTTCGGGGGGCAGGCAATGAGCAGTTCTTC.

There are many counts of this clonotype. The gene calls are TRBV4-1 and TRBJ2-7; TRBD2 might be the D (6 bases). The CDR3 totals 17 residues. Looked up from germline, CDR1 is MGHRA and CDR2 is YSYEKL. Trimming took 0 bases from V and 2 from J, leaving 17 bases between them. The CDR3 DNA reads as TGCGCCAGCAGCCAAGAAGATTTCGGCGGGGAGACCTACGAGCAGTACTTC. Its translation: CASSQEDFGGETYEQYF.

This clonotype was counted ten times or more. The chain uses TRBV5-1 and TRBJ1-1; weak D call: TRBD1 (5 bases). The CDR3 contains 16 residues. CDR1 and CDR2 from the germline V gene are SGHRS and YFSETQ. V was clipped by 3 bases and J by 4 bases, with 19 bases between them. The CDR3 coding sequence is TGCGCCAGCAGCTCGAAAACCGGGACGGTGTTCACTGAAGCTTTCTTT. Its protein product is CASSSKTGTVFTEAFF.

The V and J genes are TRBV28 and TRBJ2-7; maybe TRBD1 (5 bases). This CDR3 has 13 residues. CDR1 and CDR2 from the germline V gene are MDHEN and SYDVKM. The V end lost 8 bases, the J end lost 5 bases, and 16 bases lay between the germline ends. The DNA for the CDR3 is TGTGCCAGCCGGGTCCAGGGTTCCGACGAGCAGTACTTC. This sequence encodes CASRVQGSDEQYF.

The V call is TRBV28, the J call TRBJ2-2; D is possibly TRBD1 (6 bases). This CDR3 has 15 residues. V lost 6 bases to trimming and J lost 8 bases, with 19 bases between them. Germline CDR1 is MDHEN and CDR2 is SYDVKM. CDR3 region: CASSAPRGKTGELFF. The CDR3, as DNA: TGTGCCAGCAGCGCCCCCAGGGGTAAAACGGGGGAGCTGTTTTTT.